A selection of T cell receptor beta chains follows, all from one sample in a study of CD8 T cells in Susac syndrome. TCRdb reanalysed the immunoSEQ multiplex PCR reads using MiXCR and keeps one entry per CDR3 protein. Of more than 250,000 distinct CDR3 sequences listed, about 91% are singletons. The sample comprised CD4+ T cells from PBMCs. All receptors come from a human donor with multiple sclerosis. Both conserved end residues are part of each CDR3. The D gene is left open where the match is weak. Size tells how often a clone was seen (once, few, many) or the class of an expanded clone, and some rows leave it out.

clone_size | d_call | j_call | v_call | cdr3_aa | cdr3_nt
few | TRBD1 | TRBJ2-2 | TRBV24-1 | CATSAGQGHTGELFF | TGTGCCACCAGTGCAGGACAGGGCCACACCGGGGAGCTGTTTTTT
. | TRBD2 | TRBJ2-4 | TRBV14 | CASSPRATRGGTLAKNIQYF | TGTGCCAGCAGCCCGAGAGCCACACGGGGGGGGACCCTAGCCAAAAACATTCAGTACTTC
. | . | TRBJ1-2 | TRBV19 | CASRSTLGGGYTF | TGTGCCAGTAGATCCACCCTGGGAGGTGGCTACACCTTC
. | . | TRBJ1-1 | TRBV30 | CAWSSGVNTEAFF | TGTGCCTGGAGCAGTGGGGTCAACACTGAAGCTTTCTTT
. | . | TRBJ1-4 | TRBV6-5 | CASSRTGEKLFF | TGTGCCAGCAGTCGGACGGGAGAAAAACTGTTTTTT
. | . | TRBJ2-2 | TRBV29-1 | CSVGRTNTGELFF | TGCAGCGTTGGCAGGACGAACACCGGGGAGCTGTTTTTT
. | . | TRBJ1-4 | TRBV29-1 | CSVEETNEKLFF | TGCAGCGTTGAGGAGACTAATGAAAAACTGTTTTTT
. | TRBD2 | TRBJ2-7 | TRBV5-5 | CASSQGLAATYEQYF | TGTGCCAGCAGCCAGGGACTAGCGGCAACCTACGAGCAGTACTTC
. | TRBD2 | TRBJ2-7 | TRBV7-2 | CASSLVTSGMTSSYEQYF | TGTGCCAGCAGCTTAGTTACTAGCGGGATGACGTCCTCCTACGAGCAGTACTTC
. | TRBD1 | TRBJ1-2 | TRBV5-4 | CASSSPGQGARYTF | TGTGCCAGCAGCTCACCGGGACAGGGGGCTCGCTACACCTTC
. | TRBD1 | TRBJ2-3 | TRBV5-5 | CASSSPGQGWRDTQYF | TGTGCCAGCAGCTCGCCGGGACAGGGTTGGAGGGATACGCAGTATTTT
. | . | TRBJ2-5 | TRBV24-1 | CATSGGGETQYF | TGTGCCACCAGTGGAGGTGGTGAGACCCAGTACTTC
. | . | TRBJ2-7 | TRBV7-3 | CASSLNARAAGSYEQYF | TGTGCCAGCAGCTTAAACGCCCGGGCGGCCGGGTCGTACGAGCAGTACTTC
. | TRBD1 | TRBJ2-1 | TRBV29-1 | CSGRDRGYNEQFF | TGCAGCGGCCGGGACAGGGGCTACAATGAGCAGTTCTTC
few | TRBD2 | TRBJ2-5 | TRBV4-2 | CASSLTLAGDGETQYF | TGTGCCAGCAGCCTTACACTAGCGGGAGACGGGGAGACCCAGTACTTC
. | . | TRBJ1-2 | TRBV20-1 | CSAREKGGFGNHYGYTF | TGCAGTGCTAGAGAGAAAGGGGGGTTCGGTAATCACTATGGCTACACCTTC
. | . | TRBJ1-1 | TRBV12-3/TRBV12-4 | CASSFLQGQGSTEAFF | TGTGCCAGCAGTTTTCTTCAGGGTCAGGGGTCCACTGAAGCTTTCTTT
. | TRBD1 | TRBJ2-7 | TRBV4-3 | CASSQSRDRGFFEQYF | TGCGCCAGCAGCCAGTCCAGGGACAGGGGATTTTTCGAGCAGTACTTC
. | TRBD1 | TRBJ2-3 | TRBV7-9 | CASSFGTGGTDTQYF | TGTGCCAGCAGCTTTGGGACAGGGGGCACAGATACGCAGTATTTT
. | . | TRBJ2-5 | TRBV7-9 | CASSPFTISPETQYF | TGTGCCAGCAGCCCGTTTACTATTTCCCCGGAGACCCAGTACTTC
once | . | TRBJ2-1 | TRBV5-6 | CASQRYDPAYNEQFF | TGTGCCAGCCAACGGTACGACCCAGCCTACAATGAGCAGTTCTTC
. | TRBD2 | TRBJ2-3 | TRBV4-1 | CASSQDIWVQLAGGYSSTDTQYF | TGCGCCAGCAGCCAAGATATCTGGGTCCAACTAGCGGGAGGCTACTCTAGCACAGATACGCAGTATTTT
few | . | TRBJ2-2 | TRBV12-3/TRBV12-4 | CASSFLGTGELFF | TGTGCCAGCAGTTTCTTAGGCACCGGGGAGCTTTTTTTT
. | TRBD2 | TRBJ2-5 | TRBV4-1 | CASSQVAGTQETQYF | TGCGCCAGCAGCCAAGTAGCGGGGACCCAAGAGACCCAGTACTTC
. | . | TRBJ1-2 | TRBV4-3 | CASSQDTGRDWYPNYGYTF | TGCGCCAGCAGCCAAGATACGGGCAGGGATTGGTACCCTAACTATGGCTACACCTTC
. | TRBD1 | TRBJ1-2 | TRBV30 | CAWKRLGQGIHYGYTF | TGTGCCTGGAAACGTCTAGGACAGGGAATTCACTATGGCTACACCTTC
. | . | TRBJ1-5 | TRBV19 | CASMSRRGNQPQHF | TGTGCCAGCATGTCTCGACGGGGTAATCAGCCCCAGCATTTT
. | . | TRBJ2-6 | TRBV18 | CASSPGGANVLTF | TGTGCCAGCTCACCGGGTGGGGCCAACGTCCTGACTTTC
. | TRBD1 | TRBJ1-1 | TRBV30 | CAWSPYRRDRFIERAPNTEAFF | TGTGCCTGGAGCCCGTATCGCCGGGACAGGTTTATTGAGAGAGCGCCGAACACTGAAGCTTTCTTT
. | . | TRBJ2-1 | TRBV3-1 | CASRMGGSYNEQFF | TGTGCCAGCAGGATGGGGGGCTCCTACAATGAGCAGTTCTTC
. | . | TRBJ1-5 | TRBV6-2/TRBV6-3 | CASSYGGAAAGVQPQHF | TGTGCCAGCAGTTACGGTGGGGCCGCGGCAGGGGTGCAGCCCCAGCATTTT
once | . | TRBJ2-1 | TRBV12-3/TRBV12-4 | CASSLGPQQFF | TGTGCCAGCAGTTTAGGGCCCCAGCAGTTCTTC
. | . | TRBJ2-5 | TRBV20-1 | CSASDSQTQETQYF | TGCAGTGCGAGCGACTCACAGACCCAAGAGACCCAGTACTTC
. | TRBD1 | TRBJ2-3 | TRBV20-1 | CSARPSGQGTQYF | TGCAGTGCCAGGCCCAGTGGACAGGGTACGCAGTATTTT
. | . | TRBJ1-5 | TRBV20-1 | CSARRSSVASQPQHF | TGCAGTGCTAGGAGATCAAGCGTTGCTTCTCAGCCCCAGCATTTT
. | . | TRBJ1-4 | TRBV7-9 | CASSLAGRPAEKLFF | TGTGCCAGCAGCTTAGCCGGACGGCCGGCCGAAAAACTGTTTTTT
. | . | TRBJ2-1 | TRBV20-1 | CSALQGGLNEQFF | TGCAGTGCACTCCAGGGGGGCCTTAATGAGCAGTTCTTC
. | . | TRBJ2-7 | TRBV2 | CASSVGHREQYF | TGTGCCAGCAGTGTGGGGCATAGAGAGCAGTACTTC
. | . | TRBJ2-5 | TRBV29-1 | CSVGDRREETQYF | TGCAGCGTAGGGGACCGACGTGAGGAGACCCAGTACTTC
. | . | TRBJ2-7 | TRBV29-1 | CSVIRTHGYEQYF | TGCAGCGTCATTCGGACTCATGGTTACGAGCAGTACTTC
. | . | TRBJ2-1 | TRBV15 | CATSRGKGSSSYNEQFF | TGTGCCACCAGCAGAGGCAAGGGTTCGAGCTCCTACAATGAGCAGTTCTTC
. | TRBD1 | TRBJ1-1 | TRBV20-1 | CSARDRGRNTEAFF | TGCAGTGCTAGGGACAGGGGACGGAACACTGAAGCTTTCTTT
. | TRBD1 | TRBJ1-2 | TRBV20-1 | CSVMHQQGAYGYTF | TGCAGTGTCATGCACCAACAGGGGGCGTATGGCTACACCTTC
. | TRBD1 | TRBJ2-7 | TRBV7-6 | CASSRRGTVSSYEQYF | TGTGCCAGCAGCAGGCGAGGGACAGTAAGCTCCTACGAGCAGTACTTC
. | . | TRBJ1-2 | TRBV2 | CVNGGWDYGYTF | TGTGTCAACGGGGGGTGGGACTATGGCTACACCTTC
. | . | TRBJ2-3 | TRBV5-4 | CASMRGYTQYF | TGTGCCAGCATGAGGGGATATACGCAGTATTTT
. | . | TRBJ1-5 | TRBV19 | CASRTDLNQPQHF | TGTGCCAGTAGGACAGACCTTAATCAGCCCCAGCATTTT
. | . | TRBJ1-5 | TRBV9 | CASSAAGNNQPQHF | TGTGCCAGCAGCGCGGCGGGGAATAATCAGCCCCAGCATTTT
few | . | TRBJ2-4 | TRBV2 | CASSVGGAKNIQYF | TGTGCCAGCAGTGTGGGCGGAGCCAAAAACATTCAGTACTTC
few | . | TRBJ2-7 | TRBV12-3/TRBV12-4 | CASSLSHLYEQYF | TGTGCCAGCAGTTTATCTCACCTCTACGAGCAGTACTTC
. | TRBD2 | TRBJ2-1 | TRBV15 | CATSRDSGGSYNEQFF | TGTGCCACCAGCAGAGATTCCGGGGGGTCCTACAATGAGCAGTTCTTC
. | TRBD1 | TRBJ2-7 | TRBV18 | CASSPNRGDYEQYF | TGTGCCAGCTCACCAAACAGGGGGGACTACGAGCAGTACTTC
. | . | TRBJ2-1 | TRBV5-1 | CASSLVSMGAANEQFF | TGCGCCAGCAGCTTGGTCAGCATGGGTGCGGCCAATGAGCAGTTCTTC
. | . | TRBJ1-1 | TRBV29-1 | CSVDEGPSSTEAFF | TGCAGCGTTGATGAGGGTCCCAGTAGTACTGAAGCTTTCTTT
. | TRBD2 | TRBJ2-3 | TRBV9 | CASSPMVSGGAADTQYF | TGTGCCAGCAGCCCAATGGTTAGCGGGGGGGCCGCAGATACGCAGTATTTT
. | . | TRBJ1-5 | TRBV6-2/TRBV6-3 | CASSYRGPGAGQPQHF | TGTGCCAGCAGTTATAGGGGTCCAGGGGCAGGTCAGCCCCAGCATTTT
. | . | TRBJ1-1 | TRBV29-1 | CSVDKGLGTEAFF | TGCAGCGTTGATAAGGGGCTGGGCACTGAAGCTTTCTTT